This T cell receptor (beta chain) was sequenced for a study of control samples from healthy donors and cancer patients. TCRdb keeps only in-frame clones here, not all; method: immunoSEQ multiplex PCR. The top ten clones hold approximately 7.2% of a sample with 110,000 to 150,000 clones, around 90% of them seen once. The CDR3 is 14 residues long. Per germline, CDR1 KGHSH and CDR2 LQKENI. V lost 5 bases and J lost 5; bases outside the gene matches: 5. The sample was blood. The sequence was obtained from a man in his late teens or twenties in good health. V usage is TRBV18 and J usage is TRBJ1-1, with TRBD1 identical over 10 bases. In DNA, the CDR3 is TGTGCCAGCTCAGACCCGGGACAGGGGACTGAAGCTTTCTTT. Residues: CASSDPGQGTEAFF.